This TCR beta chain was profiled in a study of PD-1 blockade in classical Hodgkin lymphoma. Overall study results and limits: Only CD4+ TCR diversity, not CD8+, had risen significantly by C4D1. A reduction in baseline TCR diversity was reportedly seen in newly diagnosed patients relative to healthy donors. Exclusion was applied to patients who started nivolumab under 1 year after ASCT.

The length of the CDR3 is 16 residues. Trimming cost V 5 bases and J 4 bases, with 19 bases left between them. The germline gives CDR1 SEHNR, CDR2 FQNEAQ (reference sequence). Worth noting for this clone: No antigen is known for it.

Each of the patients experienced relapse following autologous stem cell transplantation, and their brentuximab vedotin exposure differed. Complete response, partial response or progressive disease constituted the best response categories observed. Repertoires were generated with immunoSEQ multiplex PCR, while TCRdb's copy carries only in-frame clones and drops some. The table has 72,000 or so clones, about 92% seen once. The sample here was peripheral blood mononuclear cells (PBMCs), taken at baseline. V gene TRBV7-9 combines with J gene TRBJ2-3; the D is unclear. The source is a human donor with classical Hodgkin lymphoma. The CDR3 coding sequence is TGTGCCAGCAGCGATCGAAGGATCGATGCACCAGATACGCAGTATTTT. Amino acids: CASSDRRIDAPDTQYF.